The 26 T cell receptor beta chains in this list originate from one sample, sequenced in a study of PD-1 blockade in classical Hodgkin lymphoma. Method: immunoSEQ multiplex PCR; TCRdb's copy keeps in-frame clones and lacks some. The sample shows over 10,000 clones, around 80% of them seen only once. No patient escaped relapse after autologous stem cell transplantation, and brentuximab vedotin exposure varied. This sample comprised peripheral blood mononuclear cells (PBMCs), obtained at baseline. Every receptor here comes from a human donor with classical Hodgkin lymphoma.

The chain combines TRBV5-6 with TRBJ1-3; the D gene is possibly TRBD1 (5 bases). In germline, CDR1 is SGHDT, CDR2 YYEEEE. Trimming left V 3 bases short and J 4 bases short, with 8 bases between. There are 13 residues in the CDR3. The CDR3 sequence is CASSSRGGNTIYF. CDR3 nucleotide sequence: TGTGCCAGCAGCTCCCGGGGGGGAAACACCATATATTTT.

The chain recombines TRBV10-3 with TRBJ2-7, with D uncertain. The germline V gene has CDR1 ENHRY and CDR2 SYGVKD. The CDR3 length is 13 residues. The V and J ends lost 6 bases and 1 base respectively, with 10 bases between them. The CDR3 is CAIRLDASYEQYF. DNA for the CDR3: TGTGCCATCAGGCTGGACGCATCCTACGAGCAGTACTTC.

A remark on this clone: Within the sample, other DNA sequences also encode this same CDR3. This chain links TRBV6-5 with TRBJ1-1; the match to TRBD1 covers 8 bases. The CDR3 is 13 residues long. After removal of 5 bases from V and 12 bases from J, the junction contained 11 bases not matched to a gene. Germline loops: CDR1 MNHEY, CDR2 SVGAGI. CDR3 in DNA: TGTGCCAGCAGTCGACCTGGGACAGGTACATCTTTCTTT. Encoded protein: CASSRPGTGTSFF.

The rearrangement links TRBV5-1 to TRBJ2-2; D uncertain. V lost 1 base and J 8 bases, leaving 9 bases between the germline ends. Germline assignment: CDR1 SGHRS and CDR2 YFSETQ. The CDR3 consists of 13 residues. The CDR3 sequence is CASSLQINGELFF. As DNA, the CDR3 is TGCGCCAGCAGCTTGCAGATCAATGGGGAGCTGTTTTTT.

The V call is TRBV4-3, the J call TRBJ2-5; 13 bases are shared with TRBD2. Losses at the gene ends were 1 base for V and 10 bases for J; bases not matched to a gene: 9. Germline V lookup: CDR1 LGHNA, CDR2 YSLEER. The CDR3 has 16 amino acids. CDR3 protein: CASSQVRTSGGRHQYF. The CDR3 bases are TGCGCCAGCAGCCAAGTTAGGACTAGCGGGGGTAGGCACCAGTACTTC.

This chain's CDR3 is CASSLDGPIYGYTF. The CDR3 bases are TGTGCCAGCAGCTTAGACGGGCCAATCTATGGCTACACCTTC. The gene calls are TRBV7-9 and TRBJ1-2; D uncertain. This CDR3 is built from 14 residues. Germline CDR1 and CDR2: SEHNR and FQNEAQ (reference sequence). Trimming took 1 base from V and 4 from J, leaving 10 bases between them.

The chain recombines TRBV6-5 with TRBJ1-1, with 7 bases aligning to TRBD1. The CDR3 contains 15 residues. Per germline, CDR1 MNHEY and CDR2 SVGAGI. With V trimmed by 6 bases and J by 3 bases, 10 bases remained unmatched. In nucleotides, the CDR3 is TGTGCCAGCAGGACTCCTACAGGGGCGGACACTGAAGCTTTCTTT. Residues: CASRTPTGADTEAFF.

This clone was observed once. The CDR3: CASNIAGGSYEQYF. The DNA of the CDR3 is TGTGCCAGTAATATAGCGGGGGGGTCCTACGAGCAGTACTTC. V gene TRBV7-9 combines with J gene TRBJ2-7, with TRBD2 matching 11 bases. J was trimmed by 1 base and V by 9 bases; bases with no gene match: 5. The CDR3 loop spans 14 amino acids. Germline V gene data show CDR1 as SEHNR and CDR2 as FQNEAQ (reference sequence).

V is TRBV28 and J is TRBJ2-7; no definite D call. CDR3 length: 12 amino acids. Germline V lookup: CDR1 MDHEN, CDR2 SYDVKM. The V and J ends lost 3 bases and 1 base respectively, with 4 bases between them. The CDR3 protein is CASSLQSYEQYF. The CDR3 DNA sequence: TGTGCCAGCAGTTTGCAGTCCTACGAGCAGTACTTC.

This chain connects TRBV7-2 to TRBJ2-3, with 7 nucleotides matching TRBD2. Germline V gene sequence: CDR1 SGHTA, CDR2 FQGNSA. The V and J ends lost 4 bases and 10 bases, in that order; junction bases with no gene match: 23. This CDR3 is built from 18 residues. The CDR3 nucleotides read TGTGCCAGCAGCTCCCCTTCGGGGGGAAGCCTCCTTAGATACGCGCAGTATTTT. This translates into CASSSPSGGSLLRYAQYF.

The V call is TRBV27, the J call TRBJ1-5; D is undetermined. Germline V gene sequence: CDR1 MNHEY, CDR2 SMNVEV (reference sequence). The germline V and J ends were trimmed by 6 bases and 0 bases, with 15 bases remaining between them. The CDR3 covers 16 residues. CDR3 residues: CASRPRGKVSNQPQHF. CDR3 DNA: TGTGCCAGCAGGCCGAGAGGAAAGGTTAGCAATCAGCCCCAGCATTTT.

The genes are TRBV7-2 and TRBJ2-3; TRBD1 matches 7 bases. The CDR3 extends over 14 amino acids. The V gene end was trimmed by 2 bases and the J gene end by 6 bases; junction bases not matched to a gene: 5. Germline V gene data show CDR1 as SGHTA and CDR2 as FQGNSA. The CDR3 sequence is CASSLLGGRDTQYF. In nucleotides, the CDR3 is TGTGCCAGCAGCTTACTAGGGGGCCGGGATACGCAGTATTTT.

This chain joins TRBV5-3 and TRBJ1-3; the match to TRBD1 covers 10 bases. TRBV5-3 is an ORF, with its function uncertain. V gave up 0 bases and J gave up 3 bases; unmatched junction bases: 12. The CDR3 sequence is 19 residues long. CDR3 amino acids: CARSLEPRDRGPSGNTIYF. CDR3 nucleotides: TGTGCCAGAAGCTTGGAACCCCGGGACAGGGGTCCGAGTGGAAACACCATATATTTT.

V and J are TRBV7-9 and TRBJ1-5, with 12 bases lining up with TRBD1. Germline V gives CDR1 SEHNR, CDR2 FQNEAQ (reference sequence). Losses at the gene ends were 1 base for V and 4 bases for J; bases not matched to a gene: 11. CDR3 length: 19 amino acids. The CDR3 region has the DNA TGTGCCAGCAGCTTAGGCTGGCCTGGGACAGGGGGCGGTAATCAGCCCCAGCATTTT. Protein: CASSLGWPGTGGGNQPQHF.

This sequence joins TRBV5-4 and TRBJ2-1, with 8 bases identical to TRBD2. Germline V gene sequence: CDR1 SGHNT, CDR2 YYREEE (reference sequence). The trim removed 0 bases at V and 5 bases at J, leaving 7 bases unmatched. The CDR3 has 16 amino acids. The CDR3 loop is CASSLVYGGANNEQFF. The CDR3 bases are TGTGCCAGCAGCTTGGTGTACGGGGGGGCCAACAATGAGCAGTTCTTC.

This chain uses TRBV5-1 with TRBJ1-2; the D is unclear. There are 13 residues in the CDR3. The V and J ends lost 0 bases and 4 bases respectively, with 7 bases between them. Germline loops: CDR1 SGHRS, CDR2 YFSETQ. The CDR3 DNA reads TGCGCCAGCAGCTTGGGGCAGCCCTATGGCTACACCTTC. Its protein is CASSLGQPYGYTF.

The CDR3 DNA reads as TGTGCCAGCAGCTTGGCCCCCGGGCCCCAAGAGACCCAGTACTTC. Protein product: CASSLAPGPQETQYF. J is TRBJ2-5 and V is TRBV5-4; D is undetermined. Germline V CDR1 and CDR2: SGHNT, YYREEE (reference sequence). Trimming shortened V by 0 bases and J by 1 base, and 10 bases separated the two germline ends. CDR3 length equals 15 residues.

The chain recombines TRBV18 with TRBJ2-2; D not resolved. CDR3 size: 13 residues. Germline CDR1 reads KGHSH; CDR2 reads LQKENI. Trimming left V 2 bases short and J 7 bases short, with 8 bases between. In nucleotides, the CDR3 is TGTGCCAGCTCACCAAAAACGGTCGGGGAGCTGTTTTTT. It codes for CASSPKTVGELFF. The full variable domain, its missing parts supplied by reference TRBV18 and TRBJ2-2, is NAGVMQNPRHLVRRRGQEARLRCSPMKGHSHVYWYRQLPEEGLKFMVYLQKENIIDESGMPKERFSAEFPKEGPSILRIQQVVRGDSAAYFCASSPKTVGELFFGEGSRLTVL.

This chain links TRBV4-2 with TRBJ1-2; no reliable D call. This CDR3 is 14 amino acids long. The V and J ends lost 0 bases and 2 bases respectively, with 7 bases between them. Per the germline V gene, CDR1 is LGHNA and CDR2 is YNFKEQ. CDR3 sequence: CASSQDMMNYGYTF. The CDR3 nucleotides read TGTGCCAGCAGCCAAGATATGATGAACTATGGCTACACCTTC.

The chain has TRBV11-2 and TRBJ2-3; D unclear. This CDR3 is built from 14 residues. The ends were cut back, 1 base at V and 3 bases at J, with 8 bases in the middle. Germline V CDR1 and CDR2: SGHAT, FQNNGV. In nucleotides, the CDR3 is TGTGCCAGCAGCTTAGGGCACGGAACAGATACGCAGTATTTT. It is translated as CASSLGHGTDTQYF.

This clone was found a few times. CDR3 residues: CASNFGTGDGYTF. The CDR3 nucleotides are TGTGCCAGCAACTTCGGGACAGGGGATGGCTACACCTTC. This chain joins TRBV6-6 and TRBJ1-2, with TRBD1 matching over 10 bases. CDR1 and CDR2 (germline): MNHNY, SVGAGI (reference sequence). With V trimmed by 7 bases and J by 6 bases, 5 bases remained unmatched. CDR3 length: 13 amino acids.

The CDR3 DNA reads as TGTGCCAGCAGCTTGAGCGGACACCGCGGCGAGCAGTACTTC. Its protein is CASSLSGHRGEQYF. The chain recombines TRBV11-2 with TRBJ2-7; D tentatively fits TRBD1 or TRBD2 (5 bases each). The CDR3 is 14 amino acids. V lost 3 bases, J lost 6 bases, and 15 bases lay in between. CDR1 SGHAT and CDR2 FQNNGV come from the germline V gene.

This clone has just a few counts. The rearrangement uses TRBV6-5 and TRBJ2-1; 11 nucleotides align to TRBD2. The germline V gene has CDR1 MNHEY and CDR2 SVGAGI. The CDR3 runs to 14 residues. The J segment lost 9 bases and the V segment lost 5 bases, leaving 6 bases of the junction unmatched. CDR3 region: CASSRLAGLTEQFF. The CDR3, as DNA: TGTGCCAGCAGTCGACTAGCGGGGTTAACTGAGCAGTTCTTC.

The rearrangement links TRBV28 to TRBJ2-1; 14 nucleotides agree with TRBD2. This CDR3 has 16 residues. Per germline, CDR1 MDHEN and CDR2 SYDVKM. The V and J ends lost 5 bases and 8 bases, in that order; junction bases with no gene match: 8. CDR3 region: CASSRTSGGFHDEQFF. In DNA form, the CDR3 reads TGTGCCAGCAGTAGGACTAGCGGGGGGTTTCACGATGAGCAGTTCTTC.

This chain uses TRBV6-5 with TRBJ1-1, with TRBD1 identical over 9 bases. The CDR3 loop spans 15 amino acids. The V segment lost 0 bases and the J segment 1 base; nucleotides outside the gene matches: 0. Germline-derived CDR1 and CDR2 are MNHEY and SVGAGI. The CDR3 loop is CASSYSGQGNTEAFF. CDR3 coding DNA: TGTGCCAGCAGTTACTCGGGACAGGGGAACACTGAAGCTTTCTTT.

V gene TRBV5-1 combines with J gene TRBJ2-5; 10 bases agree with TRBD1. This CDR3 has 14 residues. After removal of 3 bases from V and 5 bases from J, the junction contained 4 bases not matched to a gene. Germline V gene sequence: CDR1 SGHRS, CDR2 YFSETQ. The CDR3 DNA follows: TGCGCCAGCAGCTCGACAGGGGGCGCGGAGACCCAGTACTTC. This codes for CASSSTGGAETQYF.